The entry that follows covers one TCR beta chain sequence. Its antigen is still unknown. Profiled with immunoSEQ multiplex PCR; TCRdb holds only in-frame clones, not every one. The table lists around 94,000 clones, less than 85% of them singletons. This sample was taken from a study of T cell responses to AZD1222 COVID-19 vaccine. Study-level findings and limits: Spike-specific TCR breadth and depth both grew after two AZD1222 doses.

CDR1 is LGHNA, CDR2 YNFKEQ, per germline. The V end was cut by 1 base, the J end by 4 bases, with 10 bases between. The CDR3 runs 15 residues. V is TRBV4-2 and J is TRBJ1-4; D ambiguous. The source material was peripheral blood, sampled 28 days after the second AZD1222 dose. The TCR comes from an adult who received the AZD1222 COVID-19 vaccine. The CDR3 coding sequence is TGTGCCAGCAGCCAAGCCGGCGGCCTTAATGAAAAACTGTTTTTT. Translation: CASSQAGGLNEKLFF.